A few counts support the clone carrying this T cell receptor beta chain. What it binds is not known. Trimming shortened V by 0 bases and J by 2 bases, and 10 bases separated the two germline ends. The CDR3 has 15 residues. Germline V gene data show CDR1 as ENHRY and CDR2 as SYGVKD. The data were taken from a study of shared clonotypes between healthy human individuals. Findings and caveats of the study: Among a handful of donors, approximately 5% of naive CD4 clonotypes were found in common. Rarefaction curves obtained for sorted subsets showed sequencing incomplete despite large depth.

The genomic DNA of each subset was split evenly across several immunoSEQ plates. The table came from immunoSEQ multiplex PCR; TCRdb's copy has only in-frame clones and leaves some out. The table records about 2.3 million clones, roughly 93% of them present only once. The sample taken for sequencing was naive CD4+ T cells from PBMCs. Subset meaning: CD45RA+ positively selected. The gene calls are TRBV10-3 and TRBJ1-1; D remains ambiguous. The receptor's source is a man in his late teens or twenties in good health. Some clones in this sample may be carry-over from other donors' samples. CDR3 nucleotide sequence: TGTGCCATCAGTGAGTCGAGGGATCGAAACACTGAAGCTTTCTTT. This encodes CAISESRDRNTEAFF.